Detailed here is one T cell receptor (beta chain). Trimming at V came to 4 bases and at J to 4 bases, leaving 11 bases not matched to a gene. This CDR3 has 19 amino acids. Germline loops: CDR1 MNHEY, CDR2 SMNVEV (reference sequence). This sample is part of a study of blood T cell repertoires in COVID-19. Repertoires were generated with immunoSEQ multiplex PCR, while TCRdb's copy carries only in-frame clones and drops some. The sample shows 250,000 to 300,000 clones, roughly 86% of them seen only once. V gene TRBV27 combines with J gene TRBJ2-1; 15 nucleotides agree with TRBD2. The TCR was taken from a man between 18 and 35 years old with active or convalescent COVID-19. Input material: peripheral blood. Here the CDR3 DNA reads TGTGCCAGCAGTTCGCGGACTAGCGGGAGGGCCACGTCATACAATGAGCAGTTCTTC. Amino acids: CASSSRTSGRATSYNEQFF.